The 23 T cell receptor beta chains listed next were all sequenced from one sample in a study of shared clonotypes between healthy human individuals. Generated by immunoSEQ multiplex PCR, the TCRdb table keeps only in-frame clones and is missing some. Among over 1.4 million clones listed, approximately 97% were seen once. The specimen sequenced was naive CD4+ T cells sorted from blood. Subset given: CD45RA+ positively selected. Receptors were obtained from a man aged 30 to 39 in good health.

The J gene is TRBJ1-2, the V gene TRBV5-8, with a weak D call TRBD1 (6 bases). The CDR3 covers 14 residues. Trimming stripped 4 bases from V and 2 bases from J, with 12 bases between. CDR1 and CDR2 (germline): SGHTS, YDEGEE. The CDR3 sequence is CASSQVRGNYGYTF. CDR3 nucleotide sequence: TGTGCCAGCAGCCAAGTAAGGGGGAACTATGGCTACACCTTC.

DNA for the CDR3: TGCGCCAGCAGTGCGATCCCTAGCGGGAGGGATGGGGATACGCAGTATTTT. This gives the protein CASSAIPSGRDGDTQYF. The chain joins TRBV10-2 to TRBJ2-3; 12 bases fit TRBD2. V was pared by 4 bases and J by 6 bases, with 11 bases of the junction left unmatched. This CDR3 region has 17 residues. In germline, CDR1 is WSHSY, CDR2 SAAADI.

V and J are TRBV10-3 and TRBJ1-1; possibly TRBD1 for D (6 bases). V was trimmed by 9 bases and J by 2 bases, leaving 13 bases between them. CDR1 is ENHRY and CDR2 is SYGVKD in the germline V gene. CDR3 length equals 13 residues. The CDR3 protein is CAIRDTINTEAFF. Written as DNA, the CDR3 is TGTGCCATAAGGGACACGATTAACACTGAAGCTTTCTTT.

The V call is TRBV28, the J call TRBJ1-4, with D maybe TRBD1 (6 bases). The CDR3 runs to 11 residues. Germline-derived CDR1 and CDR2 are MDHEN and SYDVKM. Deletions cut 11 bases from V and 5 bases from J, with 9 bases between. The CDR3 is CAAQGNEKLFF. The CDR3 DNA sequence: TGTGCCGCACAGGGAAATGAAAAACTGTTTTTT.

The gene calls are TRBV7-2 and TRBJ2-5; D might be TRBD2 (6 bases). Trimming cost V 7 bases and J 9 bases, with 18 bases left between them. Germline V gives CDR1 SGHTA, CDR2 FQGNSA. The CDR3 length is 13 residues. CDR3 DNA sequence: TGTGCCAGCATCGAGCTCGCGGGAAGGGCCCAGTACTTC. Translated, it gives CASIELAGRAQYF.

The V gene is TRBV21-1, the J gene TRBJ2-7; the DNA was not compared with TRBD2, the D call given in the table. TRBV21-1 is an annotated pseudogene. The length of the CDR3 is 12 residues. The CDR3 coding sequence is TGTGCCAGCAGCAAGCGGCTCTACGAGCAGTACTTC. Its protein is CASSKRLYEQYF.

This chain connects TRBV18 to TRBJ2-1, with 14 bases identical to TRBD2. The CDR3 runs to 19 residues. V lost 2 bases to trimming and J lost 7 bases; unmatched junction nucleotides: 13. Germline CDR1 is KGHSH and CDR2 is LQKENI. The CDR3 spells CASSPKSGTSGRSVNEQFF. CDR3 nucleotides: TGTGCCAGCTCACCAAAATCCGGGACTAGCGGGAGATCCGTAAATGAGCAGTTCTTC.

The chain is built from TRBV30 and TRBJ1-5; D may be TRBD1 (6 bases). CDR1 is GTSNPN, CDR2 SVGIG, per germline (reference sequence). The CDR3 has 15 residues. The V and J ends lost 1 base and 4 bases respectively, with 14 bases between them. CDR3 residues: CAWSDRDNLNQPQHF. The CDR3 DNA follows: TGTGCCTGGAGTGACCGGGACAATCTTAATCAGCCCCAGCATTTT.

V gene TRBV10-1 combines with J gene TRBJ1-1; maybe TRBD1 (6 bases). The CDR3 contains 14 residues. V lost 4 bases to trimming and J lost 3 bases, with 12 bases between them. From germline, CDR1 is WNHNN and CDR2 SYGVQD (reference sequence). The CDR3 DNA follows: TGCGCCAGCAGTGTCCTCAGGGGAGACACTGAAGCTTTCTTT. Its protein product is CASSVLRGDTEAFF.

The chain couples TRBV4-1 to TRBJ1-5; a possible D gene is TRBD1 (6 bases). CDR1 and CDR2 (germline): MGHRA, YSYEKL. The CDR3 extends over 15 amino acids. V was clipped by 1 base and J by 6 bases, with 13 bases between them. In DNA form, the CDR3 reads TGCGCCAGCAGCCAAGTGGCAGGGGTAGGTCAGCCCCAGCATTTT. Its protein is CASSQVAGVGQPQHF.

This chain uses TRBV7-2 with TRBJ2-5, with 9 nucleotides matching TRBD2. The CDR3 totals 16 residues. Per the germline V gene, CDR1 is SGHTA and CDR2 is FQGNSA. V was pared by 6 bases and J by 1 base, with 9 bases of the junction left unmatched. The CDR3 DNA reads as TGTGCCAGCAGGTCCAGGGCGGGAGGGGGCCAAGAGACCCAGTACTTC. Translating it yields CASRSRAGGGQETQYF.

V usage is TRBV6-1 and J usage is TRBJ2-5; tentatively, D is TRBD1 (6 bases). This CDR3 is 15 amino acids long. Trimming pared 4 bases from V and 0 bases from J, leaving 12 bases between. Germline values: CDR1 MNHNS, CDR2 SASEGT. CDR3 nucleotides: TGTGCCAGCAGTGGTGTGAGGGGGTACCAAGAGACCCAGTACTTC. This codes for CASSGVRGYQETQYF.

This clone was detected only once. This chain uses TRBV29-1 with TRBJ1-1; D not certain. Trimming left V 6 bases short and J 1 base short, with 9 bases between. This CDR3 contains 12 residues. The germline gives CDR1 SQVTM, CDR2 ANQGSEA. CDR3 nucleotide sequence: TGCAGCGTCACCCAGAGGAACACTGAAGCTTTCTTT. As protein: CSVTQRNTEAFF.

Remarks on this clone: Different DNA sequences within this sample yield the same CDR3. This chain uses TRBV9 with TRBJ1-1, with D possibly being TRBD1 (5 bases). With 2 bases removed from V and 2 bases from J, the gap between germline ends came to 7 bases. This CDR3 contains 13 residues. Per the germline V gene, CDR1 is SGDLS and CDR2 is YYNGEE. The CDR3 DNA reads as TGTGCCAGCAGCGTGCAGGGTAACACTGAAGCTTTCTTT. Amino acids: CASSVQGNTEAFF.

This clone appeared a single time. The genes are TRBV14 and TRBJ2-5; tentative D call: TRBD1 (6 bases). The CDR3 spans 16 residues. The ends were cut back, 4 bases at V and 5 bases at J, with 20 bases in the middle. Germline V gene sequence: CDR1 SGHDN, CDR2 FVKESK. CDR3 bases: TGTGCCAGCAGCCCAAGAAGGACAGTGGGGCTGGAGACCCAGTACTTC. Translating it yields CASSPRRTVGLETQYF. Complete variable domain (other parts from reference TRBV14 and TRBJ2-5): EAGVTQFPSHSVIEKGQTVTLRCDPISGHDNLYWYRRVMGKEIKFLLHFVKESKQDESGMPNNRFLAERTGGTYSTLKVQPAELEDSGVYFCASSPRRTVGLETQYFGPGTRLLVL.

The chain carries TRBV2 and TRBJ2-4; weak D call: TRBD2 (5 bases). The CDR3 is 17 amino acids. Germline assignment: CDR1 SNHLY and CDR2 FYNNEI. Trimming removed 5 bases from V and 5 bases from J, with 22 bases in between. For the CDR3, the DNA is TGTGCCAGCAGTAGGTACAACGTACCATCCGGGGAAAACATTCAGTACTTC. Amino acid sequence: CASSRYNVPSGENIQYF.

This clone showed up just once. The CDR3 spells CASSQDRKGAQPQHF. CDR3 nucleotides: TGTGCCAGCAGCCAAGATAGAAAAGGGGCCCAGCCCCAGCATTTT. The genes are TRBV4-2 and TRBJ1-5; possible D gene TRBD1, 5 bases. The CDR3 covers 15 residues. CDR1 is LGHNA, CDR2 YNFKEQ, per germline. The V gene lost 0 bases and the J gene lost 7 bases, with 13 bases spanning the gap.

J is TRBJ2-1 and V is TRBV28; no clear D gene. Germline assignment: CDR1 MDHEN and CDR2 SYDVKM. V was clipped by 2 bases and J by 9 bases, with 11 bases between them. The CDR3 spans 13 residues. This chain's CDR3 is CASSLSYRAEQFF. The CDR3 nucleotides read TGTGCCAGCAGTTTAAGTTATAGGGCTGAGCAGTTCTTC.

V and J are TRBV19 and TRBJ1-5; D uncertain. From germline, CDR1 is LNHDA and CDR2 SQIVND (reference sequence). The CDR3 totals 15 residues. V shed 5 bases and J shed 6 bases, with 17 bases lying between them. The CDR3 loop is CASSPRAGWGQPQHF. The CDR3 coding sequence is TGTGCCAGTAGTCCCCGTGCGGGTTGGGGTCAGCCCCAGCATTTT.

V usage is TRBV12-5 and J usage is TRBJ2-5; D remains unclear. V lost 1 base to trimming and J lost 2 bases, with 5 bases between them. Germline V gives CDR1 LGHNT, CDR2 FRNRAP. The CDR3 is 13 residues long. In DNA form, the CDR3 reads TGTGCTAGTGGTTTGGGACTGCAAGAGACCCAGTACTTC. Its translation is CASGLGLQETQYF. Complete variable domain (other parts from reference TRBV12-5 and TRBJ2-5): DARVTQTPRHKVTEMGQEVTMRCQPILGHNTVFWYRQTMMQGLELLAYFRNRAPLDDSGMPKDRFSAEMPDATLATLKIQPSEPRDSAVYFCASGLGLQETQYFGPGTRLLVL.

The rearrangement joins TRBV6-6 to TRBJ2-7; either TRBD1 or TRBD2 may supply D (5 bases each). V lost 4 bases to trimming and J lost 6 bases, with 16 bases between them. CDR1 and CDR2 (germline): MNHNY, SVGAGI (reference sequence). The CDR3 has 14 amino acids. The CDR3 region has the DNA TGTGCCAGCAGTTTCCGGGACCCAGGCGGCGAGCAGTACTTC. This translates into CASSFRDPGGEQYF.

The rearrangement joins TRBV5-1 to TRBJ2-3; D gene uncertain. The V and J ends lost 4 bases and 1 base respectively, with 10 bases between them. The CDR3 has 14 residues. The germline V gene has CDR1 SGHRS and CDR2 YFSETQ. The CDR3 DNA reads TGCGCCAGCAGCGAGGCCCAGCGCACAGATACGCAGTATTTT. It is translated as CASSEAQRTDTQYF.

V gene TRBV20-1 combines with J gene TRBJ2-1; 7 bases are a match to TRBD1. V shed 7 bases, J shed 10 bases, and the junction held 7 bases outside the gene matches. CDR1 is DFQATT, CDR2 SNEGSKA, per germline (reference sequence). This CDR3 has 11 residues. The CDR3 spells CSGTGQAEQFF. CDR3 nucleotide sequence: TGCAGTGGGACAGGTCAAGCGGAGCAGTTCTTC.